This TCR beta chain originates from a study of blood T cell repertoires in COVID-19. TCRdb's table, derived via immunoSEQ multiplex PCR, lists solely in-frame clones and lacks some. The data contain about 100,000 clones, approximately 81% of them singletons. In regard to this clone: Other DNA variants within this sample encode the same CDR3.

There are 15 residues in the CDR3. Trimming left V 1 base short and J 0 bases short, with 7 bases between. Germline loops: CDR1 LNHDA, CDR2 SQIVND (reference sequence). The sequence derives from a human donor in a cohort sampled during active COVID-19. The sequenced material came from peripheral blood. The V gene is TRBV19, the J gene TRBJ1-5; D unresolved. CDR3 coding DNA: TGTGCCAGTAGTATAGGTACGGTTAGCAATCAGCCCCAGCATTTT. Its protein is CASSIGTVSNQPQHF.